In its sample, the clone carrying this T cell receptor beta chain was seen once. Its antigen is currently unknown. This sample was taken from a study of graft-versus-host responses after intestinal transplantation. With 4 bases clipped from V and 2 bases from J, the junction kept 3 bases outside the gene matches. This CDR3 is 13 amino acids long. Germline V gives CDR1 SQVTM, CDR2 ANQGSEA. TCRdb's copy holds only in-frame clones and misses some; the assay was immunoSEQ multiplex PCR. Here the sample spans roughly 39,000 clones, 90% to 95% being singletons. The starting material was unstimulated CD8+ T cells sorted from spleen or lymph node cells, obtained before transplant. V and J are TRBV29-1 and TRBJ2-7; 9 nucleotides align to TRBD1. The sequence was obtained from a human donor who was the organ donor for an intestinal transplant. The CDR3 coding sequence is TGCAGCGTTGTACAGGGGGCGGCCTACGAGCAGTACTTC. Amino acids: CSVVQGAAYEQYF.